This paragraph covers one TCR beta chain sequence. The antigen this receptor binds is unknown. One base away there is no much larger clone; base qualities are not given. These data originate in a study of long-term antiretroviral therapy in people with HIV (dated by TCRdb to between 2021 and 2023). For context, the study as a whole: Collection of the earliest samples took place about a decade ahead of the 2015 WHO recommendation for immediate ART, at a time when ART was typically delayed until CD4 counts fell. Whether ART initiation and durable HIV suppression were associated with changes in peripheral blood TRB repertoire composition and diversity was tested in a retrospective serial study. From 30 adults with confirmed HIV infection, the cohort provided under 200 cryopreserved PBMC samples, gathered serially across a mean of around 6 years (range 1-12). Among the 25 to 35 participants with HIV, around ten were female. No cross-contamination during QIAcube processing turned up in test extractions that ran a monoclonal T-cell line alongside approximately 35 polyclonal samples. On the study overall, not on this receptor specifically: Because pre-ART samples had limited cell numbers, profiling was done on unsorted PBMC rather than on sorted CD4+ and CD8+ T cells. Because PBMC availability was limited, only the TCR beta chain was sequenced, with no alpha chain pairing. Narrower CDR3 length ranges were observed in HIV repertoires than in controls, and an antigen-experienced repertoire with only a slight naive shift after ART was suggested by the network structure. Expanded TRB clones identified before ART initiation dominated the repertoire across all time points, though the dominance fluctuated and decreased in many PLHIV after ART. ART initiation was associated with a significant increase in TRB diversity, but diversity stayed significantly below transplant donor controls even after long-term ART. The samples span the years 2004 to 2017, and the ART regimens used may be less effective than current regimens. No data were available on ART adherence, viral resistance or therapy changes, limiting inferences about post-ART repertoire changes.

The immunoSEQ hsTCRB v3.0 assay was used at survey level resolution to sequence the TRB variable region. The target sequencing depth for TRB was roughly 40,000-50,000 T-cell genomes per sample. Pooled TRB libraries were sequenced on an Illumina MiSeq with a v3 150-cycle kit. In the original analysis: Repertoire analysis was performed in R inside a reproducible Nextflow workflow that covered QC, data transformation and analysis. LymphoSeq2, an R package for exploring AIRR-Seq data, was used to implement the custom analyses. A handful of samples that produced fewer than 5000 total TRB sequences were removed, so under 200 HIV repertoires were analyzed. Of the 188 retained HIV repertoires, about 60 were collected before and more than 120 after ART initiation. Each repertoire was downsampled to 5000 TRB nucleotide sequences, and summary statistics were averaged across 100 downsampling iterations. The analysis kept only TRB sequences whose CDR3 regions were at least seven amino acids long. Diversity was assessed using a clonality score derived from Shannon entropy and using the Gini coefficient. In the repertoire networks, any two of the top 5000 CDR3 amino acid sequences were linked whenever the two sequences differed by an edit distance of one. Antigen specificity groups and MHC restriction were predicted for TRB CDR3 amino acid sequences with GLIPH2. CDR3 amino acid sequences were matched against VDJdb and McPAS-TCR to flag known CMV, EBV, HIV or tissue antigen associations. Pre-ART, post-ART and control groups were compared with Wilcoxon signed-rank tests and Holm-Bonferroni correction. Entries here come from immuneACCESS through TCRdb and include only in-frame sequences with V and J called. Some clones fail to appear in such tables; in the studies checked, an unresolved V gene covers under half of the shortfall, and the cause of the remainder is unknown. Clone size and the V and J calls come from that table; the DNA yielded D and trimming. The sample table shows tens of thousands of clones, and 75% to 90% are seen once. Clones ranked in the top ten supply approximately 9.3% of the sample.

The CDR3, from cysteine to phenylalanine, totals 13 residues. Only CDR3 DNA is held: 39 bases, read in frame from base 1. CDR1 and CDR2, per the germline V gene, are MNHNS and SASEGT. V and J are truncated by 3 bases and 10 bases respectively, leaving an intervening sequence of 13 bases. Participants were included only if at least one PBMC sample before ART initiation and at least two post-ART samples were available. Treatment was received in the United States of America by all participants with HIV. Before DNA extraction, cryopreserved samples of about 1-10 million PBMC were thawed and washed. At the time of the earliest PBMC sample for each participant with HIV, ages ranged from roughly 23 to 55 years. PBMC samples were contributed by each participant from 1-4 timepoints before ART initiation and 2-8 timepoints after ART initiation, with a median of 7 samples. For every participant, serial HIV viral load, CD4+ T-cell count, ART history and demographic data were obtained. Genomic DNA was extracted from unsorted PBMC with a Qiagen kit on a QIAcube, processed in batches of 12 samples.

The sequences come from unsorted PBMCs, collected 1.2 years after starting antiretroviral therapy. The TCR comes from a woman in her 40s with HIV. The sequence links TRBV6-1 to TRBJ2-1; the D segment cannot be called with confidence. This receptor carries the CDR3 CASSDTTVGEQFF. DNA sequence: TGTGCCAGCAGTGATACGACGGTGGGAGAGCAGTTCTTC.